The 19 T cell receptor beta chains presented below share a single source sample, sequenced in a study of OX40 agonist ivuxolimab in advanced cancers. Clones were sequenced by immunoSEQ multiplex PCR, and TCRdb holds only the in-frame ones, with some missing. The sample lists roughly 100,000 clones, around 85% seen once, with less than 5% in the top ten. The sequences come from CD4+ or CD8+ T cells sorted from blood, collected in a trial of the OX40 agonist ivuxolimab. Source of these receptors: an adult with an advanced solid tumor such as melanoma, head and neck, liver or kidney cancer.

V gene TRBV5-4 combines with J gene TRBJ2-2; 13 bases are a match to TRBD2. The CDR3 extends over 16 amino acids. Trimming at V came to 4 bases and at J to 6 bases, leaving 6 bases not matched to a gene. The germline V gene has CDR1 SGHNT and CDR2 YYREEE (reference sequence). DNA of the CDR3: TGTGCCAGCAGCCCGCGGACTAGCGGGAGTTCCGGGGAGCTGTTTTTT. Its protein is CASSPRTSGSSGELFF. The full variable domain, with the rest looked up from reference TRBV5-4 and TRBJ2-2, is ETGVTQSPTHLIKTRGQQVTLRCSSQSGHNTVSWYQQALGQGPQFIFQYYREEENGRGNFPPRFSGLQFPNYSSELNVNALELDDSALYLCASSPRTSGSSGELFFGEGSRLTVL.

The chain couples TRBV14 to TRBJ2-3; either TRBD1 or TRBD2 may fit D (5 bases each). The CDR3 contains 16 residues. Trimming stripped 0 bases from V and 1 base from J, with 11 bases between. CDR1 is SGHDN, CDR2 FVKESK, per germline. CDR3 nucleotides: TGTGCCAGCAGCCAAGATCGTAGGGGAGGCACAGATACGCAGTATTTT. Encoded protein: CASSQDRRGGTDTQYF.

For the CDR3, the DNA is TGTGCCAGCAGTGTAAGAAGAGATACGCAGTATTTT. Its protein is CASSVRRDTQYF. The chain combines TRBV2 with TRBJ2-3; D is undetermined. Germline V gene sequence: CDR1 SNHLY, CDR2 FYNNEI. The V and J ends lost 4 bases and 5 bases respectively, with 7 bases between them. This CDR3 is 12 amino acids long.

CDR3 sequence: CASSFAGTDNSPLHF. For the CDR3, the DNA is TGTGCCAGCAGTTTCGCCGGGACAGATAATTCACCCCTCCACTTT. The rearrangement links TRBV27 to TRBJ1-6, with 7 nucleotides matching TRBD1. Germline values: CDR1 MNHEY, CDR2 SMNVEV (reference sequence). The CDR3 is 15 amino acids. The V gene end was trimmed by 3 bases and the J gene end by 5 bases; junction bases not matched to a gene: 4.

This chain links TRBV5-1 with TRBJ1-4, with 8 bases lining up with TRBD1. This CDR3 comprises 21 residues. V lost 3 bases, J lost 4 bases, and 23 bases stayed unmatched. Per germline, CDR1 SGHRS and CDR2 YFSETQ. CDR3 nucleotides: TGCGCCAGCAGCTCTGATTACGCCCCCGGGACAGGAACCCTTCTTAATGAAAAACTGTTTTTT. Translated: CASSSDYAPGTGTLLNEKLFF.

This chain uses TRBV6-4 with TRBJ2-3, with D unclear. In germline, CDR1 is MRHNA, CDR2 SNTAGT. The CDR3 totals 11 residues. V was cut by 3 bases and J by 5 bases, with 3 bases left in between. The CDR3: CASSEVDTQYF. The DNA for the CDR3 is TGTGCCAGCAGTGAAGTAGATACGCAGTATTTT.

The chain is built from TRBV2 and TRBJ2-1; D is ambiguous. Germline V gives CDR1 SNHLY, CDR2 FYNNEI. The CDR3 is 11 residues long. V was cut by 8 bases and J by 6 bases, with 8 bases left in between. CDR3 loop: CASFIPNEQFF. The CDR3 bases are TGTGCCAGCTTCATTCCCAATGAGCAGTTCTTC.

The CDR3 DNA follows: TGTGCCAGCAGCGTAGGGGAGTCCTACGAGCAGTACTTC. Amino acids: CASSVGESYEQYF. V is TRBV9 and J is TRBJ2-7, with a possible D match to TRBD2 (5 bases). The CDR3 runs to 13 residues. Germline V gene sequence: CDR1 SGDLS, CDR2 YYNGEE. Trimming cost V 0 bases and J 1 base, with 5 bases left between them. Complete variable domain (other parts from reference TRBV9 and TRBJ2-7): DSGVTQTPKHLITATGQRVTLRCSPRSGDLSVYWYQQSLDQGLQFLIQYYNGEERAKGNILERFSAQQFPDLHSELNLSSLELGDSALYFCASSVGESYEQYFGPGTRLTVT.

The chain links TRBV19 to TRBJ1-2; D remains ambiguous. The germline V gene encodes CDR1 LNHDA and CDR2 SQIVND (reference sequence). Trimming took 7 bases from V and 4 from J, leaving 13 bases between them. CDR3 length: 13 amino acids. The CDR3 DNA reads TGTGCCAGTACCCCCTCCAGTGGCTATGGCTACACCTTC. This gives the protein CASTPSSGYGYTF. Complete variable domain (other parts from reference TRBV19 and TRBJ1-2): DGGITQSPKYLFRKEGQNVTLSCEQNLNHDAMYWYRQDPGQGLRLIYYSQIVNDFQKGDIAEGYSVSREKKESFPLTVTSAQKNPTAFYLCASTPSSGYGYTFGSGTRLTVV.

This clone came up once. The CDR3 sequence: CASSPVRGLETQYF. For the CDR3, the DNA is TGTGCCAGCAGTCCGGTTAGGGGGCTAGAGACCCAGTACTTC. This chain joins TRBV6-1 and TRBJ2-5, with TRBD1 identical over 7 bases. V trimming: 5 bases; J trimming: 4 bases; junction bases outside the gene matches: 7. Germline assignment: CDR1 MNHNS and CDR2 SASEGT. This CDR3 spans 14 amino acids.

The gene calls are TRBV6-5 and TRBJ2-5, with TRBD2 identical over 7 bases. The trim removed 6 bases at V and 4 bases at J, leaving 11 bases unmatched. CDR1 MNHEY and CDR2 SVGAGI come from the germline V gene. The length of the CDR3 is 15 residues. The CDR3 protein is CASRQEAGARETQYF. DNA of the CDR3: TGTGCCAGCAGACAGGAGGCGGGAGCTCGAGAGACCCAGTACTTC.

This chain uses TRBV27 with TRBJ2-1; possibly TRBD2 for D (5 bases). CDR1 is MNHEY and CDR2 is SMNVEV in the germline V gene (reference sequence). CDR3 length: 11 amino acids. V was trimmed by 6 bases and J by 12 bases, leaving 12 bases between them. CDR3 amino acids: CASSPGFGQFF. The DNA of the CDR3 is TGTGCCAGCAGCCCGGGGTTCGGGCAGTTCTTC.

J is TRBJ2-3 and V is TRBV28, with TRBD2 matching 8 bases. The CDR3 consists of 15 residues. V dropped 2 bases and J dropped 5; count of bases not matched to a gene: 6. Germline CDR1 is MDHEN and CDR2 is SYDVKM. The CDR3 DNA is TGTGCCAGCAGTTTAGTCGGACTAGCCCAAGATACGCAGTATTTT. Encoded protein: CASSLVGLAQDTQYF.

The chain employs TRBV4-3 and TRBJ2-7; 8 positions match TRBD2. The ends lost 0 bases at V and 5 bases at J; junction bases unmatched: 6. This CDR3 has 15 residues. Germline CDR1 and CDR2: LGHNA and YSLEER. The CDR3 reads CASSQDERELDEQYF. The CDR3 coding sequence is TGCGCCAGCAGCCAAGATGAGCGGGAGTTGGACGAGCAGTACTTC.

CDR3 DNA: TGTGCCAGCAGCTTTTCCGACGACTCCTACGAGCAGTACTTC. Protein: CASSFSDDSYEQYF. The J gene is TRBJ2-7, the V gene TRBV7-2; D is unresolved. Per germline, CDR1 SGHTA and CDR2 FQGNSA. The ends were cut back, 3 bases at V and 0 bases at J, with 9 bases in the middle. The CDR3 is 14 amino acids. The full variable domain, rest sourced from reference TRBV7-2 and TRBJ2-7, is GAGVSQSPSNKVTEKGKDVELRCDPISGHTALYWYRQSLGQGLEFLIYFQGNSAPDKSGLPSDRFSAERTGGSVSTLTIQRTQQEDSAVYLCASSFSDDSYEQYFGPGTRLTVT.

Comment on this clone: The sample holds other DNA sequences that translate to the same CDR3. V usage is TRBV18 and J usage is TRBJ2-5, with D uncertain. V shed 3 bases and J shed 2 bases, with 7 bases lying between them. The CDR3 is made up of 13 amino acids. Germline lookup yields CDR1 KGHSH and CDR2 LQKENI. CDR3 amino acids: CASSPGRQETQYF. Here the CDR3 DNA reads TGTGCCAGCTCACCCGGCAGGCAAGAGACCCAGTACTTC.

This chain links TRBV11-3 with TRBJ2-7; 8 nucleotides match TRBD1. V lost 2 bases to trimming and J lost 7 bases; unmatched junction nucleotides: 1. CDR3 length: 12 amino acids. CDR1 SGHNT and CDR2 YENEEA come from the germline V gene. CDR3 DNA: TGTGCCAGCAGCTTACAGGGGGCAGAGCAGTACTTC. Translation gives CASSLQGAEQYF.

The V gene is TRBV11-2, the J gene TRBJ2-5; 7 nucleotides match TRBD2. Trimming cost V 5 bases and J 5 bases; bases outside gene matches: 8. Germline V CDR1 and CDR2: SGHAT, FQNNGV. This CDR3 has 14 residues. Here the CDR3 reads CASSIPGGGETQYF. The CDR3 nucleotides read TGTGCCAGCAGCATCCCGGGGGGAGGGGAGACCCAGTACTTC.

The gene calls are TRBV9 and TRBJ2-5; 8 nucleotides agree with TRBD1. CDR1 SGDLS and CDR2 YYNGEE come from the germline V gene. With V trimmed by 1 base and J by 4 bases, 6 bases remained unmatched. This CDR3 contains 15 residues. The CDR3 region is CASSVWDGTGETQYF. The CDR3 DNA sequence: TGTGCCAGCAGCGTATGGGACGGGACAGGAGAGACCCAGTACTTC.